This T cell receptor (beta chain) comes out of a study of cytomegalovirus exposure and HLA in healthy donors. Germline V gene lookup returns CDR1 GTSNPN and CDR2 SVGIG (reference sequence). Trimming left V 0 bases short and J 7 bases short, with 7 bases between. This CDR3 has 13 amino acids. Primers included in the PCR were 60 Vbeta and 13 Jbeta primers. Data came from immunoSEQ multiplex PCR; TCRdb stores just in-frame clones and leaves some out. The sample shows 170,000 or so clones, around 80% of them seen only once. The sequenced material came from PBMCs. The sequence derives from a woman aged 45-65 years in good health and CMV-seropositive. This chain uses TRBV30 with TRBJ1-6, with D uncertain. In nucleotides, the CDR3 is TGTGCCTGGAGTGTAAGCGAGAATTCACCCCTCCACTTT. Translated: CAWSVSENSPLHF. The whole variable domain, remainder taken from reference TRBV30 and TRBJ1-6, is SQTIHQWPATLVQPVGSPLSLECTVEGTSNPNLYWYRQAAGRGLQLLFYSVGIGQISSEVPQNLSASRPQDRQFILSSKKLLLSDSGFYLCAWSVSENSPLHFGNGTRLTVT.